This is a list of T cell receptor beta chains from one sample in a study of T cells in Graves' hyperthyroidism and ophthalmopathy. TCRdb itself ran the multiplex PCR reads through MiXCR, one entry per CDR3 protein. The table includes approximately 330,000 distinct CDR3 sequences, approximately 14% detected once. Sequenced input: blood. The receptors here all came from a woman in her thirties or forties with Graves' ophthalmopathy. Both conserved end residues are trimmed from each CDR3. A D gene is named only where the DNA matches it firmly.

d_call	v_call	cdr3_length	j_call	cdr3_aa
TRBD2	TRBV5-1	13	TRBJ2-1	ASSVLAGGLSEQF
TRBD2	TRBV7-2	14	TRBJ2-3	ASSLVLGRDTDTQY
TRBD1	TRBV19	13	TRBJ2-3	ASSPDRGAGDTQY
-	TRBV12-3/TRBV12-4	12	TRBJ2-3	ASSPKTYTDTQY
-	TRBV19	12	TRBJ2-2	ATESSGLGGELF
TRBD1	TRBV10-3	13	TRBJ2-2	AITGTGLDTGELF
-	TRBV7-2	15	TRBJ1-2	ASSLGLRGRTSYGYT
TRBD1	TRBV5-1	12	TRBJ2-7	ASSPNEDRPEQY
-	TRBV7-3	13	TRBJ2-5	ASSLLGAGSETQY
-	TRBV4-1	10	TRBJ1-5	ASSQPNQPQH
TRBD2	TRBV20-1	11	TRBJ2-5	SATPREAETQY
TRBD2	TRBV19	11	TRBJ2-4	ASSMGGKNIQY
TRBD2	TRBV24-1	12	TRBJ2-1	ATSGSGSFDEQF
-	TRBV20-1	9	TRBJ2-5	SAGPQETQY
-	TRBV27	12	TRBJ1-2	ASSLFGGDYGYT
TRBD1	TRBV5-6	12	TRBJ1-1	ASSPKRDRAKAF
-	TRBV7-2	13	TRBJ1-3	ASSRQGLSGNTIY
-	TRBV10-3	12	TRBJ1-6	AIRARGDNSPLH
-	TRBV10-2	13	TRBJ1-6	ASSDRASYNSPLH
-	TRBV20-1	12	TRBJ1-1	SAREGAENTEAF
-	TRBV15	12	TRBJ2-3	ATSRDLVDNTQY
-	TRBV5-4	11	TRBJ1-2	ASSSQVPQGYT
-	TRBV10-3	12	TRBJ2-1	AISERGLHNEQF
TRBD1	TRBV2	12	TRBJ2-5	ASRRQGSQETQY
-	TRBV7-8	13	TRBJ1-5	ASSLMTVTGQPQH
-	TRBV6-1	14	TRBJ1-5	ASSDPDRFWSQPQH
-	TRBV6-1	11	TRBJ2-7	ASSETASYEQY
-	TRBV11-2	15	TRBJ2-1	ASSPEVTPRGYNEQF
-	TRBV4-1	12	TRBJ1-6	ASSQGHSGSPLH
TRBD1	TRBV4-1	14	TRBJ1-4	ASSLQGGQGDEKLF
-	TRBV3-1	11	TRBJ1-6	ASSQLPGSPLH
-	TRBV29-1	12	TRBJ2-4	SVAGRLAKNIQY
-	TRBV24-1	11	TRBJ2-1	ATSMPDNNEQF
TRBD1	TRBV6-5	13	TRBJ2-7	ASSYLETGTYEQY
-	TRBV14	14	TRBJ1-2	ASSPRLSATNYGYT
TRBD1	TRBV20-1	12	TRBJ1-1	SASWNRGLTEAF